The next 11 T cell receptor beta chains were all read from a single sample in a study of response to subunit inactivated influenza vaccine. A single record per CDR3 protein comes from TCRdb applying MiXCR to the RT-PCR reads. The sample shows about 780,000 distinct CDR3 sequences, around 20% of them seen only once. The sample here was PBMCs from blood, taken about 5 days after vaccination. These receptors all come from a man aged 45 to 65 who received an inactivated influenza vaccine.

The chain has TRBV7-9 and TRBJ2-1; D gene ambiguous. The ends were cut back, 7 bases at V and 9 bases at J, with 13 bases in the middle. The CDR3 is made up of 12 amino acids. Germline V gives CDR1 SEHNR, CDR2 FQNEAQ (reference sequence). This chain's CDR3 is CASTPAYLEQFF. The CDR3 region has the DNA TGTGCCAGCACCCCAGCTTATCTTGAGCAGTTCTTC.

This chain uses TRBV7-2 with TRBJ2-7; weak D call: TRBD2 (5 bases). This CDR3 contains 13 residues. Germline V gene lookup returns CDR1 SGHTA and CDR2 FQGNSA. Deletions cut 5 bases from V and 6 bases from J, with 14 bases between. CDR3 nucleotides: TGTGCCAGCAGCCCGCGGGCCTACGGCGAGCAGTACTTC. Amino acids: CASSPRAYGEQYF.

This chain's CDR3 is CASSPSGLSSYEQYF. CDR3 DNA: TGTGCCAGCAGTCCCAGCGGACTTAGCTCCTACGAGCAGTACTTC. The V and J genes are TRBV28 and TRBJ2-7; a weak D match, TRBD2 (5 bases). Germline CDR1 reads MDHEN; CDR2 reads SYDVKM. V lost 5 bases and J 0 bases, leaving 14 bases between the germline ends. The CDR3 length is 15 residues.

This chain links TRBV5-6 with TRBJ2-1, with 9 bases identical to TRBD1. The CDR3 runs 14 residues. The V gene's germline CDR1 is SGHDT and CDR2 YYEEEE. V gave up 3 bases and J gave up 10 bases; unmatched junction bases: 8. The CDR3 DNA reads TGTGCCAGCAGCTGGGGACAGGGCCCTCGGGAGCAGTTCTTC. It codes for CASSWGQGPREQFF.

The chain links TRBV6-5 to TRBJ2-5; TRBD2 matches 9 bases. The CDR3 has 14 residues. Looked up from germline, CDR1 is MNHEY and CDR2 is SVGAGI. Losses at the gene ends were 6 bases for V and 7 bases for J; bases not matched to a gene: 9. CDR3 nucleotides: TGTGCCAGCAGATATAGCGGGAGAGGGGGGACCCAGTACTTC. It is translated as CASRYSGRGGTQYF.

The table lists this clonotype with a few counts. V usage is TRBV4-3 and J usage is TRBJ2-5; TRBD1 matches at 8 bases. Germline CDR1 reads LGHNA; CDR2 reads YSLEER. The CDR3 has 18 residues. V dropped 4 bases and J dropped 5; count of bases not matched to a gene: 18. The CDR3 loop is CASSLDLPRTGRGETQYF. The CDR3 DNA reads TGCGCCAGCAGCCTCGATTTGCCCCGGACAGGGAGAGGCGAGACCCAGTACTTC.

The CDR3 protein is CASRSAGSNQPQHF. CDR3 sequence (DNA): TGTGCCAGCAGAAGCGCAGGGAGCAATCAGCCCCAGCATTTT. V is TRBV12-3 or TRBV12-4 and J is TRBJ1-5, with D perhaps TRBD1 (5 bases). V dropped 6 bases and J dropped 1 base, with 10 bases sitting between them. The CDR3 totals 14 residues.

This clonotype was counted many times. At one boundary the junction diverges from the germline segment, which might be a read error. V and J are TRBV19 and TRBJ2-1; weak D call: TRBD2 (5 bases). The CDR3 runs to 14 residues. Germline V CDR1 and CDR2: LNHDA, SQIVND (reference sequence). The chain's CDR3 is CASSRGSSYNEQFF. Written as DNA, the CDR3 is TGTGCCAGCAGTAGAGGGTCATCCTACAATGAGCAGTTCTTC. The full variable domain, in which reference TRBV19 and TRBJ2-1 provide the parts outside the CDR3, is DGGITQSPKYLFRKEGQNVTLSCEQNLNHDAMYWYRQDPGQGLRLIYYSQIVNDFQKGDIAEGYSVSREKKESFPLTVTSAQKNPTAFYLCASSRGSSYNEQFFGPGTRLTVL.

V usage is TRBV24-1 and J usage is TRBJ2-3; no clear D gene. Trimming stripped 4 bases from V and 3 bases from J, with 13 bases between. Germline loops: CDR1 KGHDR, CDR2 SFDVKD. The length of the CDR3 is 15 residues. The CDR3 nucleotides read TGTGCCACCAGTGACCCCACCGAAACAACAGATACGCAGTATTTT. Its translation: CATSDPTETTDTQYF.

This clonotype was counted many times. The V call is TRBV5-1, the J call TRBJ2-6, with D uncertain. This CDR3 is 13 amino acids long. The ends were cut back, 7 bases at V and 2 bases at J, with 7 bases in the middle. Germline loops: CDR1 SGHRS, CDR2 YFSETQ. The CDR3 sequence: CASHEPGANVLTF. The CDR3 DNA sequence: TGCGCCAGCCACGAGCCTGGGGCCAACGTCCTGACTTTC.

Here the CDR3 DNA reads TGTGCCAGCAGATTAGGGGGGTTGAACACCGGGGAGCTGTTTTTT. Translation: CASRLGGLNTGELFF. The chain uses TRBV27 and TRBJ2-2; D might be TRBD1 or TRBD2, each matching 6 bases. V shed 6 bases and J shed 1 base, with 12 bases lying between them. The CDR3 is 15 amino acids. CDR1 MNHEY and CDR2 SMNVEV come from the germline V gene (reference sequence).